This entry features one T cell receptor beta chain sequence. Germline-derived CDR1 and CDR2 are MNHEY and SMNVEV (reference sequence). The ends were cut back, 7 bases at V and 5 bases at J, with 11 bases in the middle. The CDR3 contains 13 residues. Caucasian adults residing in Nashville, Tennessee made up all the donors. Splitting the CD4+ cells yielded a CD45RA+ naive subset and a CD45RA-negative memory subset. Profiling relied on immunoSEQ multiplex PCR, and the TCRdb table lists in-frame clones only, not all of them. In the table there are roughly 650,000 clones, roughly 97% of which are singletons. The data stem from a study of shared clonotypes between healthy human individuals.

The V gene is TRBV27, the J gene TRBJ2-2, with unresolved D. This sequence originates from a young woman in good health. Sequenced input: naive CD4+ T cells sorted from blood. Documented subset: CD45RA+ positively selected. The DNA for the CDR3 is TGTGCCAGCACAACCCCCCCGACCGGGGAGCTGTTTTTT. Residues: CASTTPPTGELFF.